The clone carrying this T cell receptor beta chain was found once. Assay used: immunoSEQ multiplex PCR; TCRdb lists only in-frame clones, some missing. The sample consists of fewer than 350,000 clones, more than 75% of them appearing once. V lost 3 bases to trimming and J lost 8 bases, with 11 bases between them. This CDR3 contains 12 residues. Germline lookup yields CDR1 WNHNN and CDR2 SYGVQD (reference sequence). The sample comes from a study of blood T cell repertoires in COVID-19. The V gene is TRBV10-1, the J gene TRBJ2-7; a weak D match, TRBD2 (5 bases). The specimen sequenced was PBMCs or T cells enriched from blood (not recorded which). This TCR came from a woman in her sixties or seventies in a cohort exposed to, infected with or recovered from COVID-19 (not recorded which). The CDR3 DNA reads TGCGCCAGCAGTGACCCGGGATTACAGCAGTACTTC. Translated, it gives CASSDPGLQQYF.